This T cell receptor beta chain was profiled in a study of response to subunit inactivated influenza vaccine. Study findings and constraints: Few additional T cells are recruited per seasonal influenza vaccination, authors suggested.

A note on this clonotype: The target antigen is unknown.

The CDR3 length is 13 residues. Germline loops: CDR1 SEHNR, CDR2 FQNEAQ (reference sequence). Trimming cost V 8 bases and J 0 bases, with 11 bases left between them. TCRdb re-analysed the RT-PCR reads in MiXCR, keeping a single row per CDR3 protein. The sample lists roughly 710,000 distinct CDR3 sequences; around 13% were seen once. The sequence came from a man over 45 who received an inactivated influenza vaccine. This chain joins TRBV7-9 and TRBJ2-7; TRBD2 is a possible D gene (5 bases). The sequencing used PBMCs from blood, collected about 14 days before vaccination. The DNA of the CDR3 is TGTGCCAGCGGACTTAGCAGCTCCTACGAGCAGTACTTC. Translating it yields CASGLSSSYEQYF.